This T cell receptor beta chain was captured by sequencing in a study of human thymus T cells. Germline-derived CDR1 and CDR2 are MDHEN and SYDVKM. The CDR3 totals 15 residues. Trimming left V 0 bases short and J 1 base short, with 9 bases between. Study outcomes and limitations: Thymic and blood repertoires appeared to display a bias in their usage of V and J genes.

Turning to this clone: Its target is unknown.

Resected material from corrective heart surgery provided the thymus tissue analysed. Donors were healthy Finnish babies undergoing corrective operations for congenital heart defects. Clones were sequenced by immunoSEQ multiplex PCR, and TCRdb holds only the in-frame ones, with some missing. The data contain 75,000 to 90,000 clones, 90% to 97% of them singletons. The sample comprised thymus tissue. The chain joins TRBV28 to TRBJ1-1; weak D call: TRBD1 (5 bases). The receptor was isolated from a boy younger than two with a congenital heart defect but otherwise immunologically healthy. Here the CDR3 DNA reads TGTGCCAGCAGTTTATGTGACAGACAGAACACTGAAGCTTTCTTT. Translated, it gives CASSLCDRQNTEAFF. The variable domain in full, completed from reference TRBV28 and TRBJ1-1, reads DVKVTQSSRYLVKRTGEKVFLECVQDMDHENMFWYRQDPGLGLRLIYFSYDVKMKEKGDIPEGYSVSREKKERFSLILESASTNQTSMYLCASSLCDRQNTEAFFGQGTRLTVV.